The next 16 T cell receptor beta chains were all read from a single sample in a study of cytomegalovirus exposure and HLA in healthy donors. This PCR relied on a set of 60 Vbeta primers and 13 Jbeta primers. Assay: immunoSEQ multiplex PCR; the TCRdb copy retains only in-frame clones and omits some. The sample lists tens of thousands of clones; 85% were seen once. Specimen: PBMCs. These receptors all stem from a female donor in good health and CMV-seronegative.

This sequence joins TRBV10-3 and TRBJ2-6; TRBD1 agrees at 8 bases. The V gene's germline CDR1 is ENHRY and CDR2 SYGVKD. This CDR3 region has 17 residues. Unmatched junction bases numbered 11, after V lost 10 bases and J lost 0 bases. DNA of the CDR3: TGTGCCACCCTACCGGGACAGGCGACCTCTGGGGCCAACGTCCTGACTTTC. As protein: CATLPGQATSGANVLTF.

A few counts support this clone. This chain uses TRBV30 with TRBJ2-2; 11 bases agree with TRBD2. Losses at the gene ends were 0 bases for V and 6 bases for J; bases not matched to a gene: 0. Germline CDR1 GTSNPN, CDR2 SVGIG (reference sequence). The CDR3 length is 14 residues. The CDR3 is CAWSVLAGAGELFF. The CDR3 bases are TGTGCCTGGAGTGTACTAGCGGGAGCCGGGGAGCTGTTTTTT.

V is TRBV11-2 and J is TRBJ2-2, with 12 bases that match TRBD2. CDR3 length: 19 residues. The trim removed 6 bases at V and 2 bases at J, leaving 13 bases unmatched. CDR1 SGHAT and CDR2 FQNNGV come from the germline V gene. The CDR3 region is CASSPGGLAGSPNTGELFF. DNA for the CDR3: TGTGCCAGCAGTCCGGGTGGACTAGCGGGATCCCCTAACACCGGGGAGCTGTTTTTT.

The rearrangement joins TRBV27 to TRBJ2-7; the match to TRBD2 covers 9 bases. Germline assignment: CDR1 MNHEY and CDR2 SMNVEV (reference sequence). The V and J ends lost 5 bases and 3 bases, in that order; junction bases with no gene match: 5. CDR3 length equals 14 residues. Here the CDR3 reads CASSPQTSGYEQYF. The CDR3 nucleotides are TGTGCCAGCAGTCCACAGACTAGCGGCTACGAGCAGTACTTC.

The CDR3, as DNA: TGTGCCAGCAGCCGGGATAACTATGGCTACACCTTC. It encodes CASSRDNYGYTF. This chain connects TRBV6-5 to TRBJ1-2, with D uncertain. Germline V CDR1 and CDR2: MNHEY, SVGAGI. V lost 6 bases and J 1 base, leaving 6 bases between the germline ends. The CDR3 loop spans 12 amino acids.

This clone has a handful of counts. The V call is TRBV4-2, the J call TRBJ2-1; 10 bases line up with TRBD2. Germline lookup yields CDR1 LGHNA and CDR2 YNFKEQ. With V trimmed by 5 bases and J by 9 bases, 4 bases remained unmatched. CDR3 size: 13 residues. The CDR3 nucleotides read TGTGCCAGCAGCTCTCGGACTAGCGGTGAGCAGTTCTTC. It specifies CASSSRTSGEQFF.

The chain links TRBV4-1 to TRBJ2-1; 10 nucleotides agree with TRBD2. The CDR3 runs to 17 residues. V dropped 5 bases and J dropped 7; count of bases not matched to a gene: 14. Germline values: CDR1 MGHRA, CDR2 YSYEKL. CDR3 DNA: TGCGCCAGCAGCAAATTCGACGCTAGCGGGAGTTGGAATGAGCAGTTCTTC. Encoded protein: CASSKFDASGSWNEQFF.

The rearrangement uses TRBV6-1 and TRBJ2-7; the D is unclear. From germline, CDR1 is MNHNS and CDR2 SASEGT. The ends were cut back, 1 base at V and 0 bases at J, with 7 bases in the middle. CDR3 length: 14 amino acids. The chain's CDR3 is CASSEVYTSYEQYF. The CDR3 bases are TGTGCCAGCAGTGAAGTTTACACCTCCTACGAGCAGTACTTC.

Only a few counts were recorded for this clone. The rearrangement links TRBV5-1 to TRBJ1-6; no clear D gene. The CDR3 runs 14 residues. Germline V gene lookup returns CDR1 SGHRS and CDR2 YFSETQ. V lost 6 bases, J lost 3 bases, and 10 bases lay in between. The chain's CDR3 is CASNLEGYNSPLHF. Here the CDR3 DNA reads TGCGCCAGCAACCTTGAGGGCTATAATTCACCCCTCCACTTT.

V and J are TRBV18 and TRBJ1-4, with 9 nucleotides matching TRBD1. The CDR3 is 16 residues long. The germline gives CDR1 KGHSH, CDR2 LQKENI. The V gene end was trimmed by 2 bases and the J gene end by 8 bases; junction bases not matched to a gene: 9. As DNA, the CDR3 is TGTGCCAGCTCACCAGAGTTGGGGACAGGGAACGAAAAACTGTTTTTT. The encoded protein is CASSPELGTGNEKLFF.

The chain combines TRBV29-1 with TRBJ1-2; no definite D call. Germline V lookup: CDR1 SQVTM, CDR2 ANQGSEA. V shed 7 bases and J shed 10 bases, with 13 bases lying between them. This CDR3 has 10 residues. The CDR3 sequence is CSASTGVYTF. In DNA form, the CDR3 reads TGCAGCGCCTCCACCGGGGTCTACACCTTC.

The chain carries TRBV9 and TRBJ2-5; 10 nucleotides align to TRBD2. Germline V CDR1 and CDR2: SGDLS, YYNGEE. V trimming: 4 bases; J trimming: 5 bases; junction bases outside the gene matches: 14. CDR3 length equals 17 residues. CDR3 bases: TGTGCCAGCAGCCCAGGGGCTAGCGGGAGCCCTCGGGAGACCCAGTACTTC. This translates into CASSPGASGSPRETQYF.

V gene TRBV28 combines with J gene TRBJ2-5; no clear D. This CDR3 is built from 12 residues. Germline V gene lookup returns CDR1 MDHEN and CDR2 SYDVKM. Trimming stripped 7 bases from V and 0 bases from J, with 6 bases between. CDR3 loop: CASTSYQETQYF. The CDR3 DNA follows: TGTGCCAGCACCTCGTACCAAGAGACCCAGTACTTC.

The CDR3 spells CASSYSYSGANVLTF. The DNA of the CDR3 is TGTGCCAGCAGTTACTCATACTCTGGGGCCAACGTCCTGACTTTC. V usage is TRBV6-5 and J usage is TRBJ2-6; D ambiguous. The CDR3 loop spans 15 amino acids. The germline gives CDR1 MNHEY, CDR2 SVGAGI. Trimming took off 0 bases at V and 0 bases at J, with 3 bases between the two ends.

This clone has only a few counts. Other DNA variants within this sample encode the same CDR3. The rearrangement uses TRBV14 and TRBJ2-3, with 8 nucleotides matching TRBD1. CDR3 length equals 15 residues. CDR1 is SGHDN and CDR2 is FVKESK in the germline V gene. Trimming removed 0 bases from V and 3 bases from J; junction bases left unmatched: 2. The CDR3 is CASSQDTGGTDTQYF. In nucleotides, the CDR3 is TGTGCCAGCAGCCAAGACACAGGGGGGACAGATACGCAGTATTTT. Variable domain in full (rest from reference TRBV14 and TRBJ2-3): EAGVTQFPSHSVIEKGQTVTLRCDPISGHDNLYWYRRVMGKEIKFLLHFVKESKQDESGMPNNRFLAERTGGTYSTLKVQPAELEDSGVYFCASSQDTGGTDTQYFGPGTRLTVL.

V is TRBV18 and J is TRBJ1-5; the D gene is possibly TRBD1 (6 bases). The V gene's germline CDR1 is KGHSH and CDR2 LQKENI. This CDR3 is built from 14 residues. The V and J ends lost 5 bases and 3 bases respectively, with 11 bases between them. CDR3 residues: CASSNQGPNQPQHF. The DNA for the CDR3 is TGTGCCAGCTCAAATCAGGGGCCCAATCAGCCCCAGCATTTT.